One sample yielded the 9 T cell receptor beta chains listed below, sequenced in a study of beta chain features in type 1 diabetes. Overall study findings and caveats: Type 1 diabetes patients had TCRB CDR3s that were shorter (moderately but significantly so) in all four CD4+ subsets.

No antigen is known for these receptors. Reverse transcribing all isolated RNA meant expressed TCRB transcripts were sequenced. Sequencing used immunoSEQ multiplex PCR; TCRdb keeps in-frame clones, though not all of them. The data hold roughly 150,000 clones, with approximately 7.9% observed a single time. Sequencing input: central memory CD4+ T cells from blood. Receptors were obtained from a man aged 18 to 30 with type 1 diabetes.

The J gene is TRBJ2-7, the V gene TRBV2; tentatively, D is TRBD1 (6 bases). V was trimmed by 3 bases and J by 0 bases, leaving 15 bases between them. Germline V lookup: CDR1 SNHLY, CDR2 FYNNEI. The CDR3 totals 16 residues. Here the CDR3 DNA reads TGTGCCAGCAGTGACCGGACAGTAACCAGCTCCTACGAGCAGTACTTC. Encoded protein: CASSDRTVTSSYEQYF.

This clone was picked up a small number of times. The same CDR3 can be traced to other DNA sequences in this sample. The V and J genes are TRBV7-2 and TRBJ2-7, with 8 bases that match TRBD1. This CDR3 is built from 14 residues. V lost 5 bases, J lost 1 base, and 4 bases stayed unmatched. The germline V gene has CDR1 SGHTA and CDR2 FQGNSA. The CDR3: CASSKDRVSYEQYF. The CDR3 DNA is TGTGCCAGCAGCAAGGACAGGGTTTCCTACGAGCAGTACTTC.

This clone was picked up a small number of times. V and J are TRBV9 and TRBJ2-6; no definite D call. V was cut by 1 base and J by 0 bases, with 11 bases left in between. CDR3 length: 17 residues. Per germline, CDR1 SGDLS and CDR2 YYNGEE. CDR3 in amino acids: CASSVFVSVSGANVLTF. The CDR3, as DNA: TGTGCCAGCAGCGTATTCGTCAGCGTCTCTGGGGCCAACGTCCTGACTTTC.

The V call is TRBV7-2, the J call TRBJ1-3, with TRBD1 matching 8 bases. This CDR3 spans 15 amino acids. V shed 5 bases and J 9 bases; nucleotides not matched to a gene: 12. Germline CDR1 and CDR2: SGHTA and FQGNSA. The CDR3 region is CASSRSRTGFGTIYF. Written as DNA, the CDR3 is TGTGCCAGCAGCCGAAGCCGGACAGGGTTTGGCACCATATATTTT.

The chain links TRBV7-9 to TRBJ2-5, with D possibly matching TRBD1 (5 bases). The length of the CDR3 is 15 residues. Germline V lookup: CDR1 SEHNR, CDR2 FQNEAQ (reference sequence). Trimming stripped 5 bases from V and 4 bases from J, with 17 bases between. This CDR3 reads CASSRRGALGETQYF. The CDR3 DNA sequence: TGTGCCAGCAGCCGTCGTGGGGCTTTAGGAGAGACCCAGTACTTC.

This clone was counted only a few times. This CDR3 reads CASSQAWAGGNPGANVLTF. The CDR3 nucleotides are TGCGCCAGCAGCCAAGCCTGGGCAGGGGGCAACCCTGGGGCCAACGTCCTGACTTTC. The chain has TRBV4-1 and TRBJ2-6, with 8 bases identical to TRBD1. CDR1 is MGHRA, CDR2 YSYEKL, per germline. This CDR3 contains 19 residues. V shed 1 base and J 2 bases; nucleotides not matched to a gene: 10.

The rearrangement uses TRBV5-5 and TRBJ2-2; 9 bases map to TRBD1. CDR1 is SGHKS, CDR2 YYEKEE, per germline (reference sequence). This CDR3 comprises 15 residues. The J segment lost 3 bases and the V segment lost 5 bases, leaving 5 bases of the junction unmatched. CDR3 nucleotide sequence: TGTGCCAGCAGGGAGGGACAGGGCTACACCGGGGAGCTGTTTTTT. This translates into CASREGQGYTGELFF.

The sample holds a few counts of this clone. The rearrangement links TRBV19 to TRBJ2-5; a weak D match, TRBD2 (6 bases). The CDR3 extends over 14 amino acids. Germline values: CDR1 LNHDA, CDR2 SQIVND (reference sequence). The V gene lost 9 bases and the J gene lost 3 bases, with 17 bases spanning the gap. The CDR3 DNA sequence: TGTGCCAGCAGACCGGGACTGCCGGAAGAGACCCAGTACTTC. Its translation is CASRPGLPEETQYF.

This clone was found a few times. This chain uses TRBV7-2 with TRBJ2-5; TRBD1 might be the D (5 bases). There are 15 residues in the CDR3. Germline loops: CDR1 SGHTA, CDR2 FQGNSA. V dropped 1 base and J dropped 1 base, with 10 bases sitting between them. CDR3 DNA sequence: TGTGCCAGCAGCTTAGTACGAACAGGCCAAGAGACCCAGTACTTC. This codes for CASSLVRTGQETQYF. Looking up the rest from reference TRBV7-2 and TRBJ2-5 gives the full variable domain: GAGVSQSPSNKVTEKGKDVELRCDPISGHTALYWYRQSLGQGLEFLIYFQGNSAPDKSGLPSDRFSAERTGGSVSTLTIQRTQQEDSAVYLCASSLVRTGQETQYFGPGTRLLVL.